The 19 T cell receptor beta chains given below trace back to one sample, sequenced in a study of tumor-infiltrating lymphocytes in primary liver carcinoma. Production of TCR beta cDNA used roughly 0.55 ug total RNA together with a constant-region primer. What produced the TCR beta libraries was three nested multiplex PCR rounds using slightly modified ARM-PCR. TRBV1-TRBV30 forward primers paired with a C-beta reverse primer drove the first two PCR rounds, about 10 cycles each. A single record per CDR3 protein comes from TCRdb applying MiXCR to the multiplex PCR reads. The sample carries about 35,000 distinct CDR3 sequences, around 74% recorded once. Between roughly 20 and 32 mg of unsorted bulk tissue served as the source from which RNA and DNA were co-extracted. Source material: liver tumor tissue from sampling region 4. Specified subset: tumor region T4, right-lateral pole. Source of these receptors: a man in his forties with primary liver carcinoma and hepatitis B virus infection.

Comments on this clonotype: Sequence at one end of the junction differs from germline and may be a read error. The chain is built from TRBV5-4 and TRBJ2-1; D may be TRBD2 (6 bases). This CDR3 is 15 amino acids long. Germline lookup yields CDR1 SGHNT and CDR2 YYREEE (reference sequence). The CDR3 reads CASSLGSSAIYEQFF. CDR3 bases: TGTGCCAGTAGCTTAGGGTCTAGCGCGATCTATGAGCAGTTCTTC.

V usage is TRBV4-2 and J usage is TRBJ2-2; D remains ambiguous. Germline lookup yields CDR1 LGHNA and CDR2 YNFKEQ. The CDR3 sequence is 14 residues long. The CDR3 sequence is CTNSQVGNTGELFF. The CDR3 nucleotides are TGTACCAACAGTCAAGTGGGGAACACCGGGGAGCTGTTTTTT.

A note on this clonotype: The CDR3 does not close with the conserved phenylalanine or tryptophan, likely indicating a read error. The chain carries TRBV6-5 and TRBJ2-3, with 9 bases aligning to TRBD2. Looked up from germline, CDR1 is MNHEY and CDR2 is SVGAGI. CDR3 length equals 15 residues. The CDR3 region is CASNPGLAGTDMQYS. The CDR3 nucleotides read TGTGCCAGCAACCCAGGGCTAGCGGGAACAGATATGCAGTATTCT.

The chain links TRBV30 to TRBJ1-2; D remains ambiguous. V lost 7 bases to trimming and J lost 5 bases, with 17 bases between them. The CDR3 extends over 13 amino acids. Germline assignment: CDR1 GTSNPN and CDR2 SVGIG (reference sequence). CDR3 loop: CASPREAGYGYTF. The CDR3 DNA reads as TGTGCCTCCCCACGCGAGGCTGGATATGGCTACACCTTC.

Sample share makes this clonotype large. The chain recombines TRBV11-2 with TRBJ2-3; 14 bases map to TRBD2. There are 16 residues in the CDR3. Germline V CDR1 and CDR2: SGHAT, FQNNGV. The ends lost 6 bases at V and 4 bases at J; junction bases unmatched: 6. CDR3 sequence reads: CASSSGLAGVADTQYF. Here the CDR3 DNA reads TGTGCCAGCAGTTCGGGACTAGCGGGAGTGGCAGATACGCAGTATTTT.

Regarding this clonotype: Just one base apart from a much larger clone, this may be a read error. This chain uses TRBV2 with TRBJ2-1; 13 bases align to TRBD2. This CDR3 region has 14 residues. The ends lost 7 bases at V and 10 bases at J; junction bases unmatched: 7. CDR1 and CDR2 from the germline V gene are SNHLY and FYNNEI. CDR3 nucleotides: TGTGCCAGCAATGGGACTAGCGGGGCCCGGGAGCAGTTCTTC. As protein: CASNGTSGAREQFF.

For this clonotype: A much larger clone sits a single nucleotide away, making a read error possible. CDR3 in amino acids: CASGSEYDEQYF. CDR3 DNA: TGTGCCAGCGGGTCCGAGTACGACGAGCAGTACTTC. The chain uses TRBV9 and TRBJ2-7, with D hard to call. CDR3 length: 12 residues. The V end lost 7 bases, the J end lost 5 bases, and 13 bases lay between the germline ends. Germline assignment: CDR1 SGDLS and CDR2 YYNGEE.

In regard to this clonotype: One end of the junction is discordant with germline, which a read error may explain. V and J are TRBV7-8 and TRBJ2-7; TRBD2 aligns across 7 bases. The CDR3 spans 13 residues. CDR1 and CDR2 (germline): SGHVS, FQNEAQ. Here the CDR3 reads CARSFTSACEQYF. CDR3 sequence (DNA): TGTGCTAGGAGCTTTACTAGCGCCTGCGAGCAGTATTTC. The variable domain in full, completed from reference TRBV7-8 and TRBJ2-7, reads GAGVSQSPRYKVAKRGQDVALRCDPISGHVSLFWYQQALGQGPEFLTYFQNEAQLDKSGLPSDRFFAERPEGSVSTLKIQRTQQEDSAVYLCARSFTSACEQYFGPGTRLTVT.

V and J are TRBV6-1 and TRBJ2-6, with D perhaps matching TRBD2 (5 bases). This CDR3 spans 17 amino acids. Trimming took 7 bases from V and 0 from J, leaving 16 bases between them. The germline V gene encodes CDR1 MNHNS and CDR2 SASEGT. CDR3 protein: CASMRLFSYSGANVLTF. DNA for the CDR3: TGTGCCAGCATGAGACTATTCTCATACTCTGGGGCCAACGTCCTGACTTTC.

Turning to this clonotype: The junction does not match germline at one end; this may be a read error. The CDR3 spells CSVEDPRGPWRGQYF. The CDR3 nucleotides read TGTAGCGTTGAAGATCCGCGGGGCCCCTGGAGGGGGCAGTACTTC. V usage is TRBV29-1 and J usage is TRBJ2-7; perhaps TRBD2 as D (6 bases). Germline-derived CDR1 and CDR2 are SQVTM and ANQGSEA. CDR3 length: 15 amino acids.

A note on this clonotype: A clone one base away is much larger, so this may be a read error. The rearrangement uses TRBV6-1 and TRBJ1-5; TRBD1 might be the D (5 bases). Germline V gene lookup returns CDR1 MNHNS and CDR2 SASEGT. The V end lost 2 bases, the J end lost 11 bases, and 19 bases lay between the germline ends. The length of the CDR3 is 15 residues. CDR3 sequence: CASSERGQGRQSQHF. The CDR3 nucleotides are TGTGCCAGCAGTGAAAGGGGTCAGGGTCGCCAGTCCCAGCATTTT.

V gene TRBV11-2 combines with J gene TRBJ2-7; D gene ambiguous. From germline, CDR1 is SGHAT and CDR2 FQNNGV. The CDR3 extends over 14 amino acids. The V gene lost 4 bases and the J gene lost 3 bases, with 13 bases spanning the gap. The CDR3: CASSSKRNYYEQYF. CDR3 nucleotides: TGTGCCAGCAGCTCAAAGAGGAACTACTACGAGCAGTACTTC.

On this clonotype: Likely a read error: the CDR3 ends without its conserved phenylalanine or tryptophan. CDR3 in amino acids: CSAQSQKNTEAFH. CDR3 coding DNA: TGCAGCGCTCAGAGCCAGAAAAACACTGAAGCTTTCCAT. This chain joins TRBV29-1 and TRBJ1-1; D is uncertain. Germline CDR1 is SQVTM and CDR2 is ANQGSEA. V lost 7 bases and J lost 2, with 14 bases in between. This CDR3 comprises 13 residues.

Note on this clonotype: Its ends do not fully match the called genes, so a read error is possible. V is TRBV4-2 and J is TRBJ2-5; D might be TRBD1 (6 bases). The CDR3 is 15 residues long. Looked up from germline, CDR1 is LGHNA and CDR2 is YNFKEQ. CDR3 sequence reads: CASSQEVGGSGTQYF. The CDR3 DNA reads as TGTGCCAGCAGCCAAGAAGTAGGGGGATCGGGGACCCAATACTTC.

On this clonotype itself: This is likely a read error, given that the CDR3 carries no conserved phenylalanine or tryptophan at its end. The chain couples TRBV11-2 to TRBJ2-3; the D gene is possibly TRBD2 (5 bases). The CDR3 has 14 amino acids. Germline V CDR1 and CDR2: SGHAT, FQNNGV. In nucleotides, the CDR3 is TGCGCTAGCAGCCCCCCGGGCCGGGCAGATACGCAGTATCTT. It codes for CASSPPGRADTQYL.

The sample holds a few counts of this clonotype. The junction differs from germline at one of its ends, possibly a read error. CDR3 nucleotide sequence: TGTGCCCGCAGCTTAATGGATTTTTCTTACAATGAGCAGTTCTTC. Protein: CARSLMDFSYNEQFF. V and J are TRBV7-8 and TRBJ2-1, with unresolved D. The germline gives CDR1 SGHVS, CDR2 FQNEAQ. The CDR3 runs 15 residues. Using reference TRBV7-8 and TRBJ2-1 for the parts outside the CDR3, the full variable domain is GAGVSQSPRYKVAKRGQDVALRCDPISGHVSLFWYQQALGQGPEFLTYFQNEAQLDKSGLPSDRFFAERPEGSVSTLKIQRTQQEDSAVYLCARSLMDFSYNEQFFGPGTRLTVL.

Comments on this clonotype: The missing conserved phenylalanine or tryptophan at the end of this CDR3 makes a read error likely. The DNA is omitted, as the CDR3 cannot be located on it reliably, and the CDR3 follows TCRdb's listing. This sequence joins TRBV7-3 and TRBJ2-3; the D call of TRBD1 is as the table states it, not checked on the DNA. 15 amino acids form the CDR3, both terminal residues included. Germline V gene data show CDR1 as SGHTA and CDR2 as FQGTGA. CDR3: CASSLGAFSTDTPYL.

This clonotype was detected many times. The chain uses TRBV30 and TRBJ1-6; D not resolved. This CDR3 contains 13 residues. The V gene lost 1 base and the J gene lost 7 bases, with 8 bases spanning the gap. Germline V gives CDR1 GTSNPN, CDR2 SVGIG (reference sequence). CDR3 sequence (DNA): TGTGCCTGGAGTGAGCTCAACAATTCACCCCTCCACTTT. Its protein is CAWSELNNSPLHF.

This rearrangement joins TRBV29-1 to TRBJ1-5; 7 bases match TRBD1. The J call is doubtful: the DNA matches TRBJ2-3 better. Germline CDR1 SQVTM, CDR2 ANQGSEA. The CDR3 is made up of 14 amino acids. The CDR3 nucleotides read TGCAGCGTAGCGACAGGGTGTAAAAGTCAGCCCCAGTATTTT. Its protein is CSVATGCKSQPQYF.